Listed below are T cell receptor beta chains from one sample, sequenced in a study of Graves' ophthalmopathy and Graves' hyperthyroidism. MiXCR, applied by TCRdb to the multiplex PCR reads, yields one record per CDR3 protein. The sample carries 200,000 to 250,000 distinct CDR3 sequences, 45% recorded once. The sample consisted of peripheral blood. Source of these receptors: an adult man with Graves' ophthalmopathy. The CDR3 runs from the conserved cysteine through the conserved F or W. Fields, in order: V gene, clone size, J gene, D gene, CDR3 DNA, CDR3 protein. D genes are given only for firm matches. Clone size is not always given. Where it is, it says once, few, many or a class for expanded clones.

V: TRBV7-6
size: -
J: TRBJ1-2
D: -
DNA: TGTGCCAGCAGCCCAGGAACGGCAGCAGCTAACTATGGCTACACCTTC
CDR3: CASSPGTAAANYGYTF

V: TRBV4-1
size: -
J: TRBJ1-6
D: -
DNA: TGCGCCAGCAGCCAAGAGGGAGGTGGTAGATCACCCCTCCACTTT
CDR3: CASSQEGGGRSPLHF

V: TRBV6-5
size: few
J: TRBJ1-5
D: -
DNA: TGTGCCAGCAGCGAGGGGAGGGGGGAAGGTTGGCAGCCCCAGCATTTT
CDR3: CASSEGRGEGWQPQHF

V: TRBV11-2
size: -
J: TRBJ1-2
D: -
DNA: TGTGCCAGCAGCTTATCGAGGCAGGGCTATGGCTACACCTTC
CDR3: CASSLSRQGYGYTF

V: TRBV10-3
size: many
J: TRBJ2-5
D: TRBD1
DNA: TGTGCCATCAGTTCGGACAGGGAGACCCAGTACTTC
CDR3: CAISSDRETQYF

V: TRBV20-1
size: many
J: TRBJ2-7
D: -
DNA: TGCAGTGCTAGGCGGGGCCCCCACTACGAGCAGTACTTC
CDR3: CSARRGPHYEQYF

V: TRBV18
size: -
J: TRBJ2-7
D: TRBD2
DNA: TGTGCCAGCTCACCAAACGGGGGGGAGAAGGGGGAGCAGTACTTC
CDR3: CASSPNGGEKGEQYF

V: TRBV7-2
size: -
J: TRBJ2-7
D: -
DNA: TGTGCCAGCAGCTTGGGGGGAGCGGAAGCCTACGAGCAGTACTTC
CDR3: CASSLGGAEAYEQYF

V: TRBV10-3
size: few
J: TRBJ1-3
D: TRBD1
DNA: TGTGCCATCAGTCCGTCGGACAGGGGGCTTGGAAACACCATATATTTT
CDR3: CAISPSDRGLGNTIYF

V: TRBV20-1
size: -
J: TRBJ1-2
D: -
DNA: TGCAGTGCTAGAGAGGAAATTGGCTATGGCTACACCTTC
CDR3: CSAREEIGYGYTF

V: TRBV2
size: few
J: TRBJ1-6
D: TRBD1
DNA: TGTGCCAGCAGTGAAGCGCATAGGGGACAGAGCTCCTATAATTCACCCCTCCACTTT
CDR3: CASSEAHRGQSSYNSPLHF

V: TRBV24-1
size: -
J: TRBJ1-5
D: -
DNA: TGTGCCACCAGTGATAATGACGATCAGCCCCAGCATTTT
CDR3: CATSDNDDQPQHF